The 2 T cell receptor beta chains listed next were all sequenced from one sample in a study of CD8 T cells in ankylosing spondylitis. TCRdb redid the calling of the 5' RACE reads with MiXCR, one entry per CDR3 protein. The table includes under 250,000 distinct CDR3 sequences, around 11% detected once. Sequenced input: blood, either unsorted or a sorted T cell fraction (not recorded which). The receptor source for this set is a male donor with ankylosing spondylitis or in good health (not recorded which).

This clonotype was counted many times. The chain recombines TRBV28 with TRBJ1-5; D ambiguous. Germline loops: CDR1 MDHEN, CDR2 SYDVKM. CDR3 length: 16 residues. V was clipped by 4 bases and J by 3 bases, with 16 bases between them. The CDR3 DNA sequence: TGTGCCAGCAGTTACCCGGGCCCGAACTTCAATCAGCCCCAGCATTTT. It codes for CASSYPGPNFNQPQHF.

This clonotype was counted ten times or more. The chain is built from TRBV6-4 and TRBJ2-2; D is perhaps TRBD2 (5 bases). The CDR3 runs to 14 residues. V gave up 3 bases and J gave up 4 bases, with 9 bases separating them. Germline CDR1 and CDR2: MRHNA and SNTAGT. The CDR3 DNA sequence: TGTGCCAGCAGTGAGGAGGACGGCACCGGGGAGCTGTTTTTT. Translating it yields CASSEEDGTGELFF.